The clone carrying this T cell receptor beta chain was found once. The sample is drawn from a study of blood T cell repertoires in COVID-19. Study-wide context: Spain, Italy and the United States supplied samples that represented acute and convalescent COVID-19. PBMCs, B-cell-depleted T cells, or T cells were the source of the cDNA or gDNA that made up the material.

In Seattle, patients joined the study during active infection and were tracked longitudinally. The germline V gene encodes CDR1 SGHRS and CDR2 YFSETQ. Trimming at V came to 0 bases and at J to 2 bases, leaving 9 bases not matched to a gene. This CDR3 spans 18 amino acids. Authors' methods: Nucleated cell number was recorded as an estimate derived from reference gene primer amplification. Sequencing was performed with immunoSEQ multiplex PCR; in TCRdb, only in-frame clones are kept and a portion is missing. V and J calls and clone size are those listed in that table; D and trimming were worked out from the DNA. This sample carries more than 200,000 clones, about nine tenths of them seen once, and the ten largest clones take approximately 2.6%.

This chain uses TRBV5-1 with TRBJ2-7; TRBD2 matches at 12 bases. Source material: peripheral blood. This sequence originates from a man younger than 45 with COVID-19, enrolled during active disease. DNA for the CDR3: TGCGCCAGCAGCTTGGCGGCTAGCGGGGGGGGATCGACCTACGAGCAGTACTTC. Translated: CASSLAASGGGSTYEQYF.